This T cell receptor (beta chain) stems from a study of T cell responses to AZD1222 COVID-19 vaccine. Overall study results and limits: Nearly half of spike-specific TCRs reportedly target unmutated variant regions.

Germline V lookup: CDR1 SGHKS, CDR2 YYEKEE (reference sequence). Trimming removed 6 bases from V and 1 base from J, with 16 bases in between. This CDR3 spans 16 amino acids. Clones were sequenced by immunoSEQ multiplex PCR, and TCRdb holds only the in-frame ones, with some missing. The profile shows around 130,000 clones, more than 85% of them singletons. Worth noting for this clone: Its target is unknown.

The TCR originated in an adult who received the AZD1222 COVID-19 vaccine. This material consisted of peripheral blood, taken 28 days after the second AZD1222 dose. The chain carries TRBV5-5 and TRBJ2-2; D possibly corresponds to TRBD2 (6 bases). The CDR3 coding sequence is TGTGCCAGCATCCCGTGGGCGGGGAGGAACACCGGGGAGCTGTTTTTT. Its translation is CASIPWAGRNTGELFF.